One and the same sample provided the 26 T cell receptor beta chains below, sequenced in a study of cytomegalovirus exposure and HLA in healthy donors. The PCR had 60 Vbeta and 13 Jbeta primers. The assay was immunoSEQ multiplex PCR, and TCRdb's table has in-frame clones only and misses some. The sample includes about 130,000 clones, about 70% of them seen just once. The source material was PBMCs. The receptors were gathered from an older woman in good health and CMV-seropositive.

In its sample, this clone was seen a few times. The J gene is TRBJ1-6, the V gene TRBV6-5; perhaps TRBD1 as D (5 bases). The length of the CDR3 is 15 residues. V was pared by 4 bases and J by 10 bases, with 17 bases between. Germline values: CDR1 MNHEY, CDR2 SVGAGI. DNA of the CDR3: TGTGCCAGCAGTTGGGGGGATTCTGGAGAATCACCCCTCCACTTT. Its protein is CASSWGDSGESPLHF.

The chain joins TRBV2 to TRBJ2-7, with 7 bases that match TRBD1. Germline-derived CDR1 and CDR2 are SNHLY and FYNNEI. This CDR3 has 14 residues. The V and J ends lost 7 bases and 0 bases, in that order; junction bases with no gene match: 6. For the CDR3, the DNA is TGTGCCAGCACCGCACAGGGGACCTCCTACGAGCAGTACTTC. This codes for CASTAQGTSYEQYF.

The chain carries TRBV5-6 and TRBJ1-5; tentatively, D is TRBD1 (6 bases). With 4 bases removed from V and 1 base from J, the gap between germline ends came to 9 bases. Germline V lookup: CDR1 SGHDT, CDR2 YYEEEE. This CDR3 spans 14 amino acids. The CDR3 DNA follows: TGTGCCAGCAGCCAGGGGCAGAGCAATCAGCCCCAGCATTTT. This translates into CASSQGQSNQPQHF.

On this clone: The sample carries other DNA sequences with the same CDR3. The chain employs TRBV19 and TRBJ1-5; 8 nucleotides line up with TRBD1. Germline V gives CDR1 LNHDA, CDR2 SQIVND (reference sequence). The CDR3 has 15 amino acids. V shed 7 bases, J shed 5 bases, and the junction held 10 bases outside the gene matches. Here the CDR3 reads CASTLGQGGYQPQHF. DNA for the CDR3: TGTGCCAGTACCCTTGGACAGGGTGGATATCAGCCCCAGCATTTT.

As regards this clone: Additional DNA sequences in this sample encode the identical CDR3. V and J are TRBV5-1 and TRBJ2-5; 8 bases agree with TRBD2. Trimming cost V 1 base and J 2 bases; bases outside gene matches: 4. The germline V gene encodes CDR1 SGHRS and CDR2 YFSETQ. The CDR3 is 15 amino acids. The CDR3 loop is CASSLTGGLQETQYF. The CDR3 DNA reads as TGCGCCAGCAGCTTGACGGGAGGGTTGCAAGAGACCCAGTACTTC.

The V and J genes are TRBV7-2 and TRBJ1-2, with D possibly matching TRBD1 (6 bases). The length of the CDR3 is 14 residues. CDR1 and CDR2 (germline): SGHTA, FQGNSA. Trimming cost V 5 bases and J 4 bases, with 14 bases left between them. DNA for the CDR3: TGTGCCAGCAGCCCCACAGGGTCCCTCTATGGCTACACCTTC. Amino acid sequence: CASSPTGSLYGYTF.

The V call is TRBV28, the J call TRBJ1-2; 10 positions match TRBD1. V lost 2 bases to trimming and J lost 8 bases; unmatched junction nucleotides: 5. Germline V lookup: CDR1 MDHEN, CDR2 SYDVKM. This CDR3 region has 14 residues. The CDR3 bases are TGTGCCAGCAGTTTAGGACAGGGGGTGGAGGGCTACACCTTC. It is translated as CASSLGQGVEGYTF.

The chain uses TRBV10-1 and TRBJ1-1; D possibly corresponds to TRBD1 (6 bases). V lost 5 bases and J lost 0, with 7 bases in between. The CDR3 covers 13 residues. Germline V gives CDR1 WNHNN, CDR2 SYGVQD (reference sequence). CDR3 in amino acids: CASSTGMNTEAFF. The DNA for the CDR3 is TGCGCCAGCAGTACAGGGATGAACACTGAAGCTTTCTTT.

The rearrangement uses TRBV7-3 and TRBJ2-1; 10 nucleotides match TRBD2. The CDR3 consists of 13 residues. CDR1 SGHTA and CDR2 FQGTGA come from the germline V gene. Unmatched junction bases numbered 5, after V lost 10 bases and J lost 5 bases. The DNA for the CDR3 is TGTGCCACTGCTAGCGGGAGCCACAATGAGCAGTTCTTC. It encodes CATASGSHNEQFF. Using reference TRBV7-3 and TRBJ2-1 for the parts outside the CDR3, the full variable domain is GAGVSQTPSNKVTEKGKYVELRCDPISGHTALYWYRQSLGQGPEFLIYFQGTGAADDSGLPNDRFFAVRPEGSVSTLKIQRTERGDSAVYLCATASGSHNEQFFGPGTRLTVL.

This clone was picked up a small number of times. The chain has TRBV7-9 and TRBJ2-5; 12 nucleotides align to TRBD2. J was trimmed by 2 bases and V by 5 bases; bases with no gene match: 6. The CDR3 has 16 residues. Germline V gene lookup returns CDR1 SEHNR and CDR2 FQNEAQ (reference sequence). The CDR3 loop reads CASSQWTSGIQETQYF. CDR3 coding DNA: TGTGCCAGCAGCCAGTGGACTAGCGGGATACAAGAGACCCAGTACTTC. The full variable domain, completed using reference TRBV7-9 and TRBJ2-5, is DTGVSQNPRHKITKRGQNVTFRCDPISEHNRLYWYRQTLGQGPEFLTYFQNEAQLEKSRLLSDRFSAERPKGSFSTLEIQRTEQGDSAMYLCASSQWTSGIQETQYFGPGTRLLVL.

The CDR3 nucleotides read TGTGCCATCAGTGAACGGAGGGCCAAAAACACTGAAGCTTTCTTT. Encoded protein: CAISERRAKNTEAFF. The rearrangement uses TRBV10-3 and TRBJ1-1; D unclear. Per the germline V gene, CDR1 is ENHRY and CDR2 is SYGVKD. The V and J ends lost 3 bases and 2 bases respectively, with 13 bases between them. This CDR3 is 15 amino acids long.

The CDR3 reads CASSRAGDGNQPQHF. Written as DNA, the CDR3 is TGCGCCAGCAGCCGAGCAGGGGACGGCAATCAGCCCCAGCATTTT. This sequence joins TRBV5-1 and TRBJ1-5; D perhaps matches TRBD1 (6 bases). The CDR3 runs to 15 residues. Between the trimmed V and J ends, which lost 4 bases and 2 bases, there was a span of 13 bases. Germline CDR1 SGHRS, CDR2 YFSETQ.

This chain uses TRBV6-6 with TRBJ2-3; a possible D gene is TRBD2 (5 bases). V lost 4 bases and J lost 6, with 11 bases in between. Per the germline V gene, CDR1 is MNHNY and CDR2 is SVGAGI (reference sequence). The CDR3 loop spans 13 amino acids. This chain's CDR3 is CASSLASADTQYF. The CDR3 DNA sequence: TGTGCCAGCAGTTTAGCGTCCGCCGATACGCAGTATTTT.

The chain links TRBV5-4 to TRBJ2-7, with 8 bases identical to TRBD1. This CDR3 region has 14 residues. With V trimmed by 4 bases and J by 5 bases, 8 bases remained unmatched. Germline assignment: CDR1 SGHNT and CDR2 YYREEE (reference sequence). In nucleotides, the CDR3 is TGTGCCAGCAGCGGAGGACAGGGTTTCGACGAGCAGTACTTC. Protein sequence: CASSGGQGFDEQYF.

The rearrangement uses TRBV6-1 and TRBJ1-3; the D is unclear. CDR1 and CDR2 from the germline V gene are MNHNS and SASEGT. The CDR3 runs 13 residues. Between the trimmed V and J ends, which lost 6 bases and 2 bases, there was a span of 8 bases. CDR3 coding DNA: TGTGCCAGCAGGGACGGGGCTGGAAACACCATATATTTT. It is translated as CASRDGAGNTIYF.

With regard to this clone: The junction shows a germline mismatch at one end, possibly a read error. The rearrangement joins TRBV7-9 to TRBJ2-5; unclear D gene. This CDR3 contains 12 residues. From germline, CDR1 is SEHNR and CDR2 FQNEAQ (reference sequence). Here the CDR3 DNA reads TGTTCCAGCAGCTCGGTCGGGGAGACCCAGTACTTC. Amino acids: CSSSSVGETQYF.

The sample holds one count of this clone. The chain uses TRBV10-3 and TRBJ1-4; no firm D call. The CDR3 extends over 15 amino acids. V was cut by 6 bases and J by 3 bases, with 14 bases left in between. In germline, CDR1 is ENHRY, CDR2 SYGVKD. DNA of the CDR3: TGTGCCATCAGAGGAGGATTCAGAGCTAATGAAAAACTGTTTTTT. Translated, it gives CAIRGGFRANEKLFF.

The rearrangement uses TRBV28 and TRBJ1-1; no clear D. CDR1 and CDR2 (germline): MDHEN, SYDVKM. V shed 5 bases and J shed 4 bases, with 11 bases lying between them. The CDR3 length is 13 residues. Written as DNA, the CDR3 is TGTGCCAGCAGTCCCAGGTTGGTCACTGAAGCTTTCTTT. Translation: CASSPRLVTEAFF.

The chain has TRBV15 and TRBJ1-2, with D possibly TRBD1 on 5 matching bases. The CDR3 sequence is 14 residues long. V was trimmed by 0 bases and J by 2 bases, leaving 7 bases between them. The germline CDR1 and CDR2 sequences are LNHNV and YYDKDF (reference sequence). CDR3 in amino acids: CATSRDRQNYGYTF. The CDR3 DNA is TGTGCCACCAGCAGAGATCGACAGAACTATGGCTACACCTTC.

This rearrangement joins TRBV6-1 to TRBJ1-1; no clear D gene. There are 13 residues in the CDR3. V dropped 4 bases and J dropped 3 bases, with 9 bases sitting between them. Per germline, CDR1 MNHNS and CDR2 SASEGT. This CDR3 is CASSAYPDTEAFF. CDR3 DNA: TGTGCCAGCAGTGCGTACCCGGACACTGAAGCTTTCTTT.

This chain uses TRBV6-1 with TRBJ2-7, with 8 bases identical to TRBD1. The CDR3 runs to 17 residues. V dropped 0 bases and J dropped 0; count of bases not matched to a gene: 7. Germline values: CDR1 MNHNS, CDR2 SASEGT. DNA of the CDR3: TGTGCCAGCAGTGAAGCGAGGGGACAGGCGAGCTCCTACGAGCAGTACTTC. This gives the protein CASSEARGQASSYEQYF.

The chain employs TRBV21-1 and TRBJ1-1; TRBD1, as called in the table, went unchecked against the DNA. TRBV21-1 is given as a pseudogene. The CDR3 is 15 residues long. The CDR3 bases are TGTGCCAGCAGCAAAGGCAGGGGGCGTAGGACTGAAGCTTTCTTT. It translates to CASSKGRGRRTEAFF.

The chain combines TRBV10-2 with TRBJ2-7; maybe TRBD2 (5 bases). CDR1 is WSHSY and CDR2 is SAAADI in the germline V gene. The CDR3 covers 15 residues. V was clipped by 2 bases and J by 0 bases, with 11 bases between them. The CDR3 protein is CASSERTPFSYEQYF. In DNA, the CDR3 is TGCGCCAGCAGTGAGCGGACTCCCTTCTCCTACGAGCAGTACTTC.

V gene TRBV2 combines with J gene TRBJ1-1; no reliable D call. The CDR3 runs 12 residues. CDR1 is SNHLY and CDR2 is FYNNEI in the germline V gene. V was trimmed by 7 bases and J by 4 bases, leaving 10 bases between them. This CDR3 reads CASTPWATEAFF. The CDR3 bases are TGTGCCAGCACTCCGTGGGCCACTGAAGCTTTCTTT. Based on the CDR3 plus reference TRBV2 and TRBJ1-1, the full variable domain is EPEVTQTPSHQVTQMGQEVILRCVPISNHLYFYWYRQILGQKVEFLVSFYNNEISEKSEIFDDQFSVERPDGSNFTLKIRSTKLEDSAMYFCASTPWATEAFFGQGTRLTVV.

V is TRBV6-6 and J is TRBJ1-1; possible D gene TRBD1, 5 bases. This CDR3 has 14 residues. V was cut by 2 bases and J by 0 bases, with 7 bases left in between. Germline V gene lookup returns CDR1 MNHNY and CDR2 SVGAGI (reference sequence). The CDR3 DNA sequence: TGTGCCAGCAGTTACAAGGGGATGAACACTGAAGCTTTCTTT. Translating it yields CASSYKGMNTEAFF.

The V call is TRBV27, the J call TRBJ2-7, with 8 bases lining up with TRBD2. The ends lost 0 bases at V and 2 bases at J; junction bases unmatched: 6. CDR3 length: 16 residues. Germline loops: CDR1 MNHEY, CDR2 SMNVEV (reference sequence). CDR3 in amino acids: CASSLSRGASTYEQYF. In DNA form, the CDR3 reads TGTGCCAGCAGTTTATCGCGGGGGGCATCAACCTACGAGCAGTACTTC.